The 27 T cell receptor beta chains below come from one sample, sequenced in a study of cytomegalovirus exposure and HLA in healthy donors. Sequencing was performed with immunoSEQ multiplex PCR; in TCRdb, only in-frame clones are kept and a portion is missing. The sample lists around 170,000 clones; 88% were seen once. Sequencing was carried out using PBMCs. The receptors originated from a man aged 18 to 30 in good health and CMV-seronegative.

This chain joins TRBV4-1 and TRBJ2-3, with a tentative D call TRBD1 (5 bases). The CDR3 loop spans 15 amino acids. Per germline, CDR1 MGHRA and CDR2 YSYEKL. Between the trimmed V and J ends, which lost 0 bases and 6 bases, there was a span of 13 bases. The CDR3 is CASSQDPRAVDTQYF. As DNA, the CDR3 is TGCGCCAGCAGCCAAGATCCCAGGGCAGTCGATACGCAGTATTTT.

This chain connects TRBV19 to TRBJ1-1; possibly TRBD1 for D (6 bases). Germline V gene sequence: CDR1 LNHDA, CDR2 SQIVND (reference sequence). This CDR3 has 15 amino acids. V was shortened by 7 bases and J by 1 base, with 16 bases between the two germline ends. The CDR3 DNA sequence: TGTGCCAGTACCCAGAACAGGGCTCCGAACACTGAAGCTTTCTTT. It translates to CASTQNRAPNTEAFF. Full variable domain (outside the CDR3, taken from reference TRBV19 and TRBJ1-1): DGGITQSPKYLFRKEGQNVTLSCEQNLNHDAMYWYRQDPGQGLRLIYYSQIVNDFQKGDIAEGYSVSREKKESFPLTVTSAQKNPTAFYLCASTQNRAPNTEAFFGQGTRLTVV.

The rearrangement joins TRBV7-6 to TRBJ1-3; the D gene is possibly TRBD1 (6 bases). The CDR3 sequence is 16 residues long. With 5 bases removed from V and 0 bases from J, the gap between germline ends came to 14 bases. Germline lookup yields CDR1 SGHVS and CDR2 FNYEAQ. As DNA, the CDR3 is TGTGCCAGCAGCCCATGGACAGAGAGCTCTGGAAACACCATATATTTT. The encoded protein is CASSPWTESSGNTIYF.

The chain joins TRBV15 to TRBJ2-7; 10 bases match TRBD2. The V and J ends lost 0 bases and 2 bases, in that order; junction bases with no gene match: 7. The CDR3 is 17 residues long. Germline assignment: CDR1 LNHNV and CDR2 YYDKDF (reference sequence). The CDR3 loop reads CATSRDMASGSAYEQYF. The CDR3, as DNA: TGTGCCACCAGCAGAGATATGGCTAGCGGGAGTGCCTACGAGCAGTACTTC.

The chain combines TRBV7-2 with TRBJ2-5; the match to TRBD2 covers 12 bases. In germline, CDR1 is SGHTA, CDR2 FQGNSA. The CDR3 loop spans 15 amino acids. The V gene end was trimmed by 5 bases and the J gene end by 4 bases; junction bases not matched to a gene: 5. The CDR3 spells CASSRRTSGAETQYF. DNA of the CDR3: TGTGCCAGCAGCCGACGGACTAGCGGGGCAGAGACCCAGTACTTC.

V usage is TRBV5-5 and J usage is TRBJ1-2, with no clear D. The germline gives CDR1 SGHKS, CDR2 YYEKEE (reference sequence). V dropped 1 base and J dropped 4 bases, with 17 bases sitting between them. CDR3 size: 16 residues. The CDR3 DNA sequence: TGTGCCAGCAGCTTGAGGCTGGAGGGCGGCATCTATGGCTACACCTTC. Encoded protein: CASSLRLEGGIYGYTF.

Here the CDR3 DNA reads TGTGCCATCAGTGTAGGGACAGAGAACACTGAAGCTTTCTTT. This sequence encodes CAISVGTENTEAFF. V usage is TRBV10-3 and J usage is TRBJ1-1; 7 nucleotides agree with TRBD1. CDR3 length equals 14 residues. The germline V gene has CDR1 ENHRY and CDR2 SYGVKD. With V trimmed by 4 bases and J by 1 base, 3 bases remained unmatched.

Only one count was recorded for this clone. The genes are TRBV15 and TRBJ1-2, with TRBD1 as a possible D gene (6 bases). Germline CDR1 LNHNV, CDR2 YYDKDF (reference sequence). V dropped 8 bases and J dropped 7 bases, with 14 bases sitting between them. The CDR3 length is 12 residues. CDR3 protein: CATVQGVGGYTF. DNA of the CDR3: TGTGCCACCGTACAGGGAGTAGGTGGCTACACCTTC.

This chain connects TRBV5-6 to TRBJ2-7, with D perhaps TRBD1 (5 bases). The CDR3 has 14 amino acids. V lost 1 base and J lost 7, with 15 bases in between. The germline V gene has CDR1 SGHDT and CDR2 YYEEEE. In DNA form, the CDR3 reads TGTGCCAGCAGCTTGTTTGACAGAGGCAGGGAGCAGTACTTC. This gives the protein CASSLFDRGREQYF.

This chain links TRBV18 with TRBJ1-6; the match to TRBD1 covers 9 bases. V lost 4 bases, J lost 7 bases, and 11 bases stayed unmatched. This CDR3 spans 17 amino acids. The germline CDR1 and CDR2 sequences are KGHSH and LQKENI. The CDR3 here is CASSQDLPGTGNSPLHF. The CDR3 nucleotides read TGTGCCAGCTCACAGGACCTCCCCGGGACAGGGAATTCACCCCTCCACTTT.

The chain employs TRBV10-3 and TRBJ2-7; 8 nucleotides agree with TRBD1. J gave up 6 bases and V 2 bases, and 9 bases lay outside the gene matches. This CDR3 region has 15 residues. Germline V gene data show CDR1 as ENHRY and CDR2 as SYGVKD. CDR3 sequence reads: CAISEGGQGAGEQYV. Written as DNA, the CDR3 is TGTGCCATCAGTGAGGGCGGACAGGGTGCCGGCGAGCAGTACGTC.

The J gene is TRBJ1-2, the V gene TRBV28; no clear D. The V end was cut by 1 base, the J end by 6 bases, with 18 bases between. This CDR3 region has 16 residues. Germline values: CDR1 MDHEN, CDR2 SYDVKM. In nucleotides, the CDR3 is TGTGCCAGCAGTTTATCCCTCCTGGACCGGAGGAATGGCTACACCTTC. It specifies CASSLSLLDRRNGYTF.

In nucleotides, the CDR3 is TGTGCCAGCAGCCCCCCTATAGCGGGAGGCACAGATACGCAGTATTTT. This sequence encodes CASSPPIAGGTDTQYF. This chain links TRBV28 with TRBJ2-3; 9 nucleotides match TRBD2. V dropped 6 bases and J dropped 1; count of bases not matched to a gene: 8. Germline V gives CDR1 MDHEN, CDR2 SYDVKM. This CDR3 has 16 amino acids.

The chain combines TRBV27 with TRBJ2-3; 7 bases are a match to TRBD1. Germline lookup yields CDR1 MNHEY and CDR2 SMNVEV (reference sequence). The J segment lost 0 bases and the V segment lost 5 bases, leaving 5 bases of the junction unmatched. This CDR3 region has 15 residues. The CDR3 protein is CASSAGTVSTDTQYF. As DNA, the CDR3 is TGTGCCAGCAGTGCCGGGACAGTAAGCACAGATACGCAGTATTTT.

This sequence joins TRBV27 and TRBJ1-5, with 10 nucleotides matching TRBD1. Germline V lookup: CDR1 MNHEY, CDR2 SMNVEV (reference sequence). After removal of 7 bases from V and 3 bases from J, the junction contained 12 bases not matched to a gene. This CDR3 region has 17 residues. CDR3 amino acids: CASTPIGGQGNNQPQHF. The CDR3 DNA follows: TGTGCCAGCACCCCGATCGGGGGACAGGGGAACAATCAGCCCCAGCATTTT.

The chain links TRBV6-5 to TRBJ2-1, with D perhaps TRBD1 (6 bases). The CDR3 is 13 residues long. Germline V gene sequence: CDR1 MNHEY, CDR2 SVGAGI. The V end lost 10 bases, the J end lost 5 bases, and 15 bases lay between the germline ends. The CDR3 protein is CATSLGAHNEQFF. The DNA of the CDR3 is TGTGCCACTTCTCTGGGGGCCCACAATGAGCAGTTCTTC.

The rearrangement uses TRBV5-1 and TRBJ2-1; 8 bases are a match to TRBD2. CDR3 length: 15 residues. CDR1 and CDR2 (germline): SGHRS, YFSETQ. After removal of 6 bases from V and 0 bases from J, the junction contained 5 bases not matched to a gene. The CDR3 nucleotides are TGCGCCAGCAACGTAGCGGGGTTCTCCTACAATGAGCAGTTCTTC. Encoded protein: CASNVAGFSYNEQFF.

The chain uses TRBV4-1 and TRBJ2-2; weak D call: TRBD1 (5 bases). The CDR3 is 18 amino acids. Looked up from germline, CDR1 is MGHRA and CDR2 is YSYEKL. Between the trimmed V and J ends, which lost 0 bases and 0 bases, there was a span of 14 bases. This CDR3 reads CASSQESGYVPNTGELFF. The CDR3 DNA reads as TGCGCCAGCAGCCAAGAGTCAGGGTATGTTCCGAACACCGGGGAGCTGTTTTTT.

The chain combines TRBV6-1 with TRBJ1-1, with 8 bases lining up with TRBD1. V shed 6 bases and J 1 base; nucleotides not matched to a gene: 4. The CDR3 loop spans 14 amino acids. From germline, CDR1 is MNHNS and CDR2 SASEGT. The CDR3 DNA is TGTGCCAGCAGACAAGACAGGGGGAACACTGAAGCTTTCTTT. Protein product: CASRQDRGNTEAFF.

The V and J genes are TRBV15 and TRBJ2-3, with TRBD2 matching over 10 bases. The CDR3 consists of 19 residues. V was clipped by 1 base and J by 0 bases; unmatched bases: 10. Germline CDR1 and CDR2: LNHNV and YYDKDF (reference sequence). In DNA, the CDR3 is TGTGCCACCAGCAGAGTAGTGGCTAGCGGGAGAAATAGCACAGATACGCAGTATTTT. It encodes CATSRVVASGRNSTDTQYF.

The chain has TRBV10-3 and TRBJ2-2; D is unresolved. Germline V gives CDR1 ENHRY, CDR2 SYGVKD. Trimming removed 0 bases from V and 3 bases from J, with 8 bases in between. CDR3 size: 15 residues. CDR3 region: CAISESTRHTGELFF. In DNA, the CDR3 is TGTGCCATCAGTGAGTCGACCAGGCACACCGGGGAGCTGTTTTTT.

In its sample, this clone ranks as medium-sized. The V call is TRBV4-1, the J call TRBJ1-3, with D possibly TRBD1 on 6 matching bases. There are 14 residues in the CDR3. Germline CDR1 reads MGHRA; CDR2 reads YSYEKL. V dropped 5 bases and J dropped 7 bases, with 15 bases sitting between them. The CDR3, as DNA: TGCGCCAGCAGCGTCGGGCCAGGGGCGAACACCATATATTTT. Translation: CASSVGPGANTIYF.

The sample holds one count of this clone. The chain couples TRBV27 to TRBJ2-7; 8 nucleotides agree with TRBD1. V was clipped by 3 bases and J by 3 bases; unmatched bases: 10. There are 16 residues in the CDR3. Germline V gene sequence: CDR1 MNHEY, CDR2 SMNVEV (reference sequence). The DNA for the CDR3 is TGTGCCAGCAGTTTTTCCGGGACAGGATCGATCTACGAGCAGTACTTC. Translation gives CASSFSGTGSIYEQYF.

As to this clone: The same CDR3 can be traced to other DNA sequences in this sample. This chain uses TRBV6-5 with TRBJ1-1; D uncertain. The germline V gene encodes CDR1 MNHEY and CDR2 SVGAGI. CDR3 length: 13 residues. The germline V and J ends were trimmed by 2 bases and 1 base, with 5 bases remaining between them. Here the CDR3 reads CASSYRGNTEAFF. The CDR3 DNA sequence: TGTGCCAGCAGTTACCGAGGGAACACTGAAGCTTTCTTT.

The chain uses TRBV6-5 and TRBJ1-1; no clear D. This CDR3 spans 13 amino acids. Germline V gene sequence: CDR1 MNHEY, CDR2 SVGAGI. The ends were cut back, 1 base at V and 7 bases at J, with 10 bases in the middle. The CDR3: CASSYFSRGEAFF. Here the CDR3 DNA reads TGTGCCAGCAGTTACTTCTCTCGGGGTGAAGCTTTCTTT.

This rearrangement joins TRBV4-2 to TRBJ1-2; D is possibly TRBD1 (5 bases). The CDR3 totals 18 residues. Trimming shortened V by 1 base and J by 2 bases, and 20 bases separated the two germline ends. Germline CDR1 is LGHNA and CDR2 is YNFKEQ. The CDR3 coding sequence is TGTGCCAGCAGCCAAGCCCAACCCCCAGGGATGGGAAACTATGGCTACACCTTC. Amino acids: CASSQAQPPGMGNYGYTF.

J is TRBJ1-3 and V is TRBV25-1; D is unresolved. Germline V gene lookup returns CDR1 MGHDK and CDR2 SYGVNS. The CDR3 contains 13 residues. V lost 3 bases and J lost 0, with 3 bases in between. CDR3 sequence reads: CASSDNSGNTIYF. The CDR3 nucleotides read TGTGCCAGCAGTGACAACTCTGGAAACACCATATATTTT. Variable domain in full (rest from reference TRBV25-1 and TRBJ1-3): EADIYQTPRYLVIGTGKKITLECSQTMGHDKMYWYQQDPGMELHLIHYSYGVNSTEKGDLSSESTVSRIRTEHFPLTLESARPSHTSQYLCASSDNSGNTIYFGEGSWLTVV.